A single sample gave rise to the 6 T cell receptor beta chains below, sequenced in a study of cytomegalovirus exposure and HLA in healthy donors (dated by TCRdb to 2016 to 2017). Libraries were constructed by the immunoSEQ multiplex PCR assay. The immuneACCESS repertoire file appears here via TCRdb, limited to in-frame rearrangements. These files lack a portion of the clones; in checked studies, under half of the deficit traces to unresolved V genes, and the cause of the others is not known. The sample table holds tens of thousands of clones, of which roughly 94% were seen once. Of the sample, around 2% is held by the ten largest clones. The specimen was PBMCs. The receptors were sampled from a man younger than 35 in good health and CMV-seronegative.

V is TRBV7-2 and J is TRBJ2-1, with TRBD1 matching over 9 bases. J gave up 4 bases and V 6 bases, and 7 bases lay outside the gene matches. The length of the CDR3 is 15 residues. CDR1 and CDR2 from the germline V gene are SGHTA and FQGNSA. The CDR3 DNA follows: TGTGCCAGCAGTTTGCCGGGACAGGGATACAATGAGCAGTTCTTC. It codes for CASSLPGQGYNEQFF.

The V gene is TRBV5-1, the J gene TRBJ1-4, with D maybe TRBD1 (5 bases). The CDR3 loop spans 13 amino acids. V lost 4 bases and J lost 7, with 11 bases in between. Germline CDR1 SGHRS, CDR2 YFSETQ. CDR3 nucleotide sequence: TGCGCCAGCAGCCGGGTAACAGGTGAAAAACTGTTTTTT. Protein product: CASSRVTGEKLFF. The variable domain in full, with the rest retrieved from reference TRBV5-1 and TRBJ1-4, is KAGVTQTPRYLIKTRGQQVTLSCSPISGHRSVSWYQQTPGQGLQFLFEYFSETQRNKGNFPGRFSGRQFSNSRSEMNVSTLELGDSALYLCASSRVTGEKLFFGSGTQLSVL.

The chain recombines TRBV27 with TRBJ1-1, with a possible D match to TRBD1 (5 bases). Germline values: CDR1 MNHEY, CDR2 SMNVEV (reference sequence). The CDR3 spans 14 residues. The V and J ends lost 1 base and 8 bases respectively, with 14 bases between them. CDR3 nucleotide sequence: TGTGCCAGCAGTTTATGGGGGGTCGGGGGAGAAGCTTTCTTT. Its protein product is CASSLWGVGGEAFF.

J is TRBJ2-5 and V is TRBV14; TRBD1 is a possible D gene (5 bases). V shed 3 bases and J shed 5 bases, with 10 bases lying between them. The CDR3 sequence is 13 residues long. Germline V gene sequence: CDR1 SGHDN, CDR2 FVKESK. CDR3 DNA: TGTGCCAGCAGCCAGTCCCAGGGTGAGACCCAGTACTTC. Protein sequence: CASSQSQGETQYF.

This chain uses TRBV6-5 with TRBJ1-5, with 7 nucleotides matching TRBD1. V dropped 5 bases and J dropped 11; count of bases not matched to a gene: 9. The CDR3 loop spans 13 amino acids. The germline gives CDR1 MNHEY, CDR2 SVGAGI. In DNA form, the CDR3 reads TGTGCCAGCAGTGAAACCGGGACAGCGTCCCAGCATTTT. Translation: CASSETGTASQHF.

This sequence joins TRBV6-4 and TRBJ2-3; no definite D call. Per the germline V gene, CDR1 is MRHNA and CDR2 is SNTAGT. This CDR3 spans 15 amino acids. V was shortened by 7 bases and J by 0 bases, with 14 bases between the two germline ends. The CDR3 here is CASKRAPTSTDTQYF. DNA of the CDR3: TGTGCCAGCAAGCGCGCCCCCACTAGCACAGATACGCAGTATTTT.